The 2 T cell receptor beta chains below come from one sample, sequenced in a study of control samples from healthy donors and cancer patients. The method was immunoSEQ multiplex PCR; TCRdb's version includes in-frame clones alone and lacks a portion of them. The sample lists about 150,000 clones; about 94% were seen once. Material: blood. The source is a middle-aged woman in good health.

V usage is TRBV11-2 and J usage is TRBJ1-2; D unclear. This CDR3 region has 14 residues. Trimming pared 11 bases from V and 4 bases from J, leaving 20 bases between. The germline gives CDR1 SGHAT, CDR2 FQNNGV. The CDR3 DNA sequence: TGTGCCGGTTCTGGAGTGCAGCCGCCCTATGGCTACACCTTC. Its translation is CAGSGVQPPYGYTF.

The J gene is TRBJ2-3, the V gene TRBV10-1, with 7 bases that match TRBD1. The CDR3 contains 17 residues. With 3 bases clipped from V and 6 bases from J, the junction kept 15 bases outside the gene matches. Germline values: CDR1 WNHNN, CDR2 SYGVQD (reference sequence). The CDR3 DNA is TGCGCCAGCAGTGAATCGGCGTACGGGACAGCATCTGATACGCAGTATTTT. As protein: CASSESAYGTASDTQYF.